The subject of this entry is one T cell receptor beta chain. Across about two dozen US areas, participants ranged in age from about 18 to 100 years. Germline loops: CDR1 LNHDA, CDR2 SQIVND (reference sequence). The CDR3 runs 15 residues. Trimming at V came to 3 bases and at J to 7 bases, leaving 6 bases not matched to a gene. This record belongs to a study of blood T cell repertoires in COVID-19. At the level of the study: PBMCs, B-cell-depleted T cells, or T cells were the source of the cDNA or gDNA that made up the material.

In the source study's methods: By means of reference gene primer amplification, nucleated cell counts were estimated. Clones were sequenced by immunoSEQ multiplex PCR, and TCRdb holds only the in-frame ones, with some missing. The V and J calls and the clone size are those of that table, but D and trimming were determined from the DNA. This table has some 200,000 clones, more than 80% appearing once. This TCR was sampled from a woman aged 18-29 years who had recovered from COVID-19. Sequences were obtained from PBMCs or T cells enriched from blood (not recorded which). J is TRBJ2-1 and V is TRBV19; 10 bases line up with TRBD2. CDR3 DNA sequence: TGTGCCAGTAGTATCCGAGCGGGGGGGCAGAATGAGCAGTTCTTC. This translates into CASSIRAGGQNEQFF.